The clone carrying this T cell receptor beta chain appeared a few times. The data are from a study of blood T cells in healthy people across ages. Germline V CDR1 and CDR2: SGHTA, FQGNSA. The V end was cut by 0 bases, the J end by 5 bases, with 11 bases between. CDR3 length equals 14 residues. Using a J-beta primer mix together with a sample-barcoded 5' primer, a second PCR was run for roughly 6 to 12 cycles. TCRdb called the 5' RACE reads again in MiXCR, with one record for every CDR3 protein. The data contain about 830,000 distinct CDR3 sequences, 55% to 65% of them singletons. This clonotype was sampled from a young man in good health. This chain connects TRBV7-2 to TRBJ2-7; maybe TRBD2 (5 bases). The sequenced material came from blood. The CDR3 sequence: CASSLARGSNEQYF. CDR3 nucleotide sequence: TGTGCCAGCAGCTTAGCGCGAGGGTCCAACGAGCAGTACTTC.